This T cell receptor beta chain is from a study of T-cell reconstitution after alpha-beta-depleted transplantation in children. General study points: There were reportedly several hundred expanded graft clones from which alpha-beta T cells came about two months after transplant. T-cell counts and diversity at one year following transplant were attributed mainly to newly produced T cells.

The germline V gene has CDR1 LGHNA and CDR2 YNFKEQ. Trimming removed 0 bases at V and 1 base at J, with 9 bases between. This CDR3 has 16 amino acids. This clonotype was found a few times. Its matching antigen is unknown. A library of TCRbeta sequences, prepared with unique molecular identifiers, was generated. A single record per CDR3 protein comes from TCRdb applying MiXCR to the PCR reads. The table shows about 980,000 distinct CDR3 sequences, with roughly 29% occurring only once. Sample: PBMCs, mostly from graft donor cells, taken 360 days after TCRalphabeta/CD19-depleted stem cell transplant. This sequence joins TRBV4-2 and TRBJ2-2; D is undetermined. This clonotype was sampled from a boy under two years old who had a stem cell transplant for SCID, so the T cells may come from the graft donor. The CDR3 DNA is TGTGCCAGCAGCCAAGAAAGCAGACTGAACACCGGGGAGCTGTTTTTT. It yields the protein CASSQESRLNTGELFF.